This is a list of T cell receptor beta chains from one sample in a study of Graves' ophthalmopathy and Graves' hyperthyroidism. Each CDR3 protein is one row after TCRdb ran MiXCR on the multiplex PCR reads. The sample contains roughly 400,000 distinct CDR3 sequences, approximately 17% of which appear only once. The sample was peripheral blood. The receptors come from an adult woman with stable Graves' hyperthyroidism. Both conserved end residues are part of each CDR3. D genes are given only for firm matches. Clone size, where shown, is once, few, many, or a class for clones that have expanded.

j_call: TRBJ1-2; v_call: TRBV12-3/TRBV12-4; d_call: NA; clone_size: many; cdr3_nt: TGTGCCAGCTCTCACAAGGACTCCATCTATGGCTACACCTTC; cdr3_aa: CASSHKDSIYGYTF
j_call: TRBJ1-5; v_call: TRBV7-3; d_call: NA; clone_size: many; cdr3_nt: TGTGCCAGCAGCTTTCTTCTACAGGGTCCAAATCAGCCCCAGCATTTT; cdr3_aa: CASSFLLQGPNQPQHF
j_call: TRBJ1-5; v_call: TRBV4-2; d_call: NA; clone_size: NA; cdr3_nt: TGTGCCAGCAGCCAAGAAGAGGACAATCAGCCCCAGCATTTT; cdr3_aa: CASSQEEDNQPQHF
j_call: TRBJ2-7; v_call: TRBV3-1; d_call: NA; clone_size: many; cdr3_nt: TGTGCCAGCAGCCAAGAACACTTACCCTACGAGCAGTACTTC; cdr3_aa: CASSQEHLPYEQYF
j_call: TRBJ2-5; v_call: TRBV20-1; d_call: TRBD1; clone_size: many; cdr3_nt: TGCAGTGCTAGGACAGGGGCGCGGGAGACCCAGTACTTC; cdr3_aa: CSARTGARETQYF
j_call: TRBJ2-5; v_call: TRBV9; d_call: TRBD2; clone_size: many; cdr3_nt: TGTGCCAGCAGCGTTAGCGGGAGAGGGGTAGAGACCCAGTACTTC; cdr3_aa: CASSVSGRGVETQYF
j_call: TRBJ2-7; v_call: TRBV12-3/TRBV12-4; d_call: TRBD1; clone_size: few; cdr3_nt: TGTGCCAGCACATGGGGCCAGGGGGCAGGGTACGAGCAGTACTTC; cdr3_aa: CASTWGQGAGYEQYF
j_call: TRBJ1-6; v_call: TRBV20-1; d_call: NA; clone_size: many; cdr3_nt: TGCAGTGCCAGGGCAGGATCGAGCTCCTATAATTCACCCCTCCACTTT; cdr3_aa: CSARAGSSSYNSPLHF
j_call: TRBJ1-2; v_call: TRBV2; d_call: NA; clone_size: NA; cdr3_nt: TGTGCCAGCTTCGGAGGGGCAGAGATTCGTGGCTACACCTTC; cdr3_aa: CASFGGAEIRGYTF
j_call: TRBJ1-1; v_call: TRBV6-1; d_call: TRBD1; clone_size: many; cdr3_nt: TGTGCCAGTCGACAGGGGGGGGCTGAAGCTTTCTTT; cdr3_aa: CASRQGGAEAFF
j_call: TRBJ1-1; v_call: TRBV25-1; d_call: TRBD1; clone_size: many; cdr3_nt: TGTGCCAGCGGACGGGGACAGAAGAACACTGAAGCTTTCTTT; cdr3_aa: CASGRGQKNTEAFF
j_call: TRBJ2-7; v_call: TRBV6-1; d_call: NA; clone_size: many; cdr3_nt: TGTGCCAGCAGTGAAAAAGGGGTCACCTACGAGCAGTACTTC; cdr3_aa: CASSEKGVTYEQYF
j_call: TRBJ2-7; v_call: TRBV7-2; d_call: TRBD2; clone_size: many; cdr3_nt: TGTGCCAGCAGCTTAGTGGGACTAGCCGAGCAGTACTTC; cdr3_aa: CASSLVGLAEQYF
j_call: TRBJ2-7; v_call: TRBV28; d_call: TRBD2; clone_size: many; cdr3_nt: TGTGCCAGCAGTCTGAGCGGGACTAGCGGGTTCCACGAGCAGTACTTC; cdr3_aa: CASSLSGTSGFHEQYF
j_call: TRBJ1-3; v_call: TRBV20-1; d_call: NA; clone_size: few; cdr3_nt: TGCAGTGCCCTCACCTCGGGAAACACCATATATTTT; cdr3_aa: CSALTSGNTIYF
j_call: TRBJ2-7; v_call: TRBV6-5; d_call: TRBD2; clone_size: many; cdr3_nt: TGTGCCAGCAGTTACAGTAGCGGGAGTACCTACGAGCAGTACTTC; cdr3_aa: CASSYSSGSTYEQYF
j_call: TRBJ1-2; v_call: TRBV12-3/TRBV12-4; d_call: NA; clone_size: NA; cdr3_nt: TGTGCCAGCAGTCTGGACTTAACTACTCCTTGGCCCTATGGCTACACCTTC; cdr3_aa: CASSLDLTTPWPYGYTF
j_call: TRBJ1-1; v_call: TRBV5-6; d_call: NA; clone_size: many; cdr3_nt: TGTGCCAGCAGCCCACAGCCGAACACTGAAGCTTTCTTT; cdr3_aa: CASSPQPNTEAFF
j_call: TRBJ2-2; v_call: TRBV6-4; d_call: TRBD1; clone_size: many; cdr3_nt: TGTGCCAGCAGTGATCTCCCGGGACAGGGATCCACCGGGGAGCTGTTTTTT; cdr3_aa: CASSDLPGQGSTGELFF
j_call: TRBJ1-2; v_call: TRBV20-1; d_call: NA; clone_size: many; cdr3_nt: TGCAGTGCTAGGGGGCCTCCGGGACGGCAAGGAGAACGCTACACCTTC; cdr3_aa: CSARGPPGRQGERYTF
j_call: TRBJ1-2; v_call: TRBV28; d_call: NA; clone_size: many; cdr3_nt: TGTGCCAGCAGTTCCCATCCGGCACAGGCCATTAACTATGGCTACACCTTC; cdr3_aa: CASSSHPAQAINYGYTF
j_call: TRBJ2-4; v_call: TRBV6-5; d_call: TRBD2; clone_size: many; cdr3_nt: TGTGCCAGCAGTTCCCTAGCGGGAGGTGCCAAAAACATTAAGTACTTC; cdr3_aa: CASSSLAGGAKNIKYF
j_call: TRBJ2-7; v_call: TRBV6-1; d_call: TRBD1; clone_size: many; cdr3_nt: TGTGCCAGCAGCTCCGGACAGGGGAGCTACGAGCAGTACTTC; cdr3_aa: CASSSGQGSYEQYF
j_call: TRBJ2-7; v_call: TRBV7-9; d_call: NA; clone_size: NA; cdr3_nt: TGTGCCAGCAGCTTAGCTAACCTCTACGAGCAGTACTTC; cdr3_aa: CASSLANLYEQYF
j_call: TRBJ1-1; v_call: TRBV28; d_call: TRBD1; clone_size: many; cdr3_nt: TGTGCCAGCAAGCCGACAGGGCGGGGGACTGAAGCTTTCTTT; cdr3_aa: CASKPTGRGTEAFF
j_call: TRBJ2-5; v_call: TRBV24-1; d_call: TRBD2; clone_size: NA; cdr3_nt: TGTGCCACCAGGGGGACTAGCGAGAAGACCCAGTACTTC; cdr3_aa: CATRGTSEKTQYF
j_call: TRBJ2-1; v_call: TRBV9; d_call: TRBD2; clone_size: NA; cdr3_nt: TGTGCCAGCAGCGTAGGAACTAGCGGGACCAATGAGCAGTTCTTC; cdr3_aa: CASSVGTSGTNEQFF
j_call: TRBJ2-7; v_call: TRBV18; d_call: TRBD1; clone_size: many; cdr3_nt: TGTGCCAGCTCACCAAATGGGGACAGCTCCTACGAGCAGTACTTC; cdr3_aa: CASSPNGDSSYEQYF
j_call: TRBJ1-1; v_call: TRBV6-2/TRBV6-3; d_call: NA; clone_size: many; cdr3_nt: TGTGCCAGCAGTTACAACGAGAACACTGAAGCTTTCTTT; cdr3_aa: CASSYNENTEAFF
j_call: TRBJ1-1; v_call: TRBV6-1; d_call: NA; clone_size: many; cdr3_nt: TGTGCCAGCAGTGAATGGGTAGGGGGCACTGAAGCTTTCTTT; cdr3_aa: CASSEWVGGTEAFF
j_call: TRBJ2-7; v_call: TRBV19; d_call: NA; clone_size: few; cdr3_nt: TGTGCCATTTACGAGCAGTACTTC; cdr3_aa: CAIYEQYF
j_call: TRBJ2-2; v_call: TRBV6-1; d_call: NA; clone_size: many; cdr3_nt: TGTGCCAGCAGTGCAGGGTGGGAGCTGTTTTTT; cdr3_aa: CASSAGWELFF
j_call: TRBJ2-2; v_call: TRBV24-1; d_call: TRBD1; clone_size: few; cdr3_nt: TGTGCCACCAGTGATACATCCTCAGGGGGCGCAAACACCGGGGAGCTGTTTTTT; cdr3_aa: CATSDTSSGGANTGELFF
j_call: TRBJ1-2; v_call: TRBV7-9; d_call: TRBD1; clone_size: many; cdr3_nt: TGTGCCAGCAGCTTAGTGAACAGGGGAAGCTACACCTTC; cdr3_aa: CASSLVNRGSYTF
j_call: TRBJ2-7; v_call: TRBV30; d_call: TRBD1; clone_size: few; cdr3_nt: TGTGCCTGGAGTGTACAGAGGGGGCGAGAACGGGGCGAGCAGTACTTC; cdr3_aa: CAWSVQRGRERGEQYF
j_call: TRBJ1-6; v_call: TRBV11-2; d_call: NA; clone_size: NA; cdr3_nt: TGTGCCAGCAGCCGCGGGCCCCGGGATTCACCCCTCCACTTT; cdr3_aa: CASSRGPRDSPLHF
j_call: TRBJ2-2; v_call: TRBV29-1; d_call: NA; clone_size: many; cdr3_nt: TGCAGCGTTGAAGATCGGAGCACCAACACCGGGGAGCTGTTTTTT; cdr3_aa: CSVEDRSTNTGELFF
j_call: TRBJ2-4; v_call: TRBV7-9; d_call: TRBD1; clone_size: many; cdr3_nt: TGTGCCAGCAGCTTACCGGGGACAGGAAAAAACATTCAGTACTTC; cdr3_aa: CASSLPGTGKNIQYF
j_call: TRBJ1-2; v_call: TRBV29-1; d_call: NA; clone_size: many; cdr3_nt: TGCAGCGTTGAAGGGGAAGGAGTCTTTGGTGGCTACACCTTC; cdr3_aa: CSVEGEGVFGGYTF
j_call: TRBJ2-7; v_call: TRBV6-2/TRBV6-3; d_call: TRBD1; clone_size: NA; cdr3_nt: TGTGCCAGCAGTACCATGGACAGGGGCTACGAGCAGTACTTC; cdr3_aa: CASSTMDRGYEQYF